The sequence of this T cell receptor (beta chain) was determined in a study of blood T cell repertoires in COVID-19. The CDR3 runs to 17 residues. In germline, CDR1 is SEHNR, CDR2 FQNEAQ (reference sequence). The V end lost 5 bases, the J end lost 1 base, and 18 bases lay between the germline ends. Ages ranged from about 18 to 89 years, with residence in 24 US areas. Profiling relied on immunoSEQ multiplex PCR, and the TCRdb table lists in-frame clones only, not all of them. The table shows under 250,000 clones, with 81% occurring only once. Sequenced sample: PBMCs or T cells enriched from blood (not recorded which). The sequence was obtained from a woman in her 50s with acute COVID-19. The chain employs TRBV7-9 and TRBJ1-3; possibly TRBD1 for D (5 bases). The CDR3, as DNA: TGTGCCAGCAGCCCCGACAGTGCCCAGAGGTCTGGAAACACCATATATTTT. Translated: CASSPDSAQRSGNTIYF.